The 30 T cell receptor beta chains presented below share a single source sample, sequenced in a study. One entry per CDR3 protein, called by TCRdb with MiXCR from the RT-PCR reads. The sample consists of approximately 720,000 distinct CDR3 sequences, 14% of them appearing once. The specimen was memory CD4+ T cells from blood. Receptors were obtained from a female donor in good health, serving as a healthy control.

The rearrangement joins TRBV30 to TRBJ1-1, with a possible D match to TRBD1 (6 bases). Germline V gene data show CDR1 as GTSNPN and CDR2 as SVGIG (reference sequence). The V end lost 0 bases, the J end lost 1 base, and 6 bases lay between the germline ends. This CDR3 is 13 amino acids long. The CDR3 DNA reads TGTGCCTGGAGTGTACAGGGGAACACTGAAGCTTTCTTT. Translated: CAWSVQGNTEAFF.

The rearrangement joins TRBV6-2 or TRBV6-3 to TRBJ2-1; D call uncertain. Germline CDR1 is MNHEY and CDR2 is SVGEGT. This CDR3 spans 13 amino acids. Trimming cost V 11 bases and J 5 bases, with 16 bases left between them. CDR3 in DNA: TGTGCCCTCCGAGGTGGTCCTAACAATGAGCAGTTCTTC. Protein sequence: CALRGGPNNEQFF.

This clonotype was counted many times. The chain recombines TRBV4-2 with TRBJ2-7; 10 bases agree with TRBD1. Per the germline V gene, CDR1 is LGHNA and CDR2 is YNFKEQ. This CDR3 contains 18 residues. V shed 4 bases, J shed 1 base, and the junction held 13 bases outside the gene matches. The CDR3 is CASSRLTGQGTLSYEQYF. The CDR3 DNA sequence: TGTGCCAGCAGCCGGCTTACGGGACAGGGGACTTTATCCTACGAGCAGTACTTC.

The CDR3 coding sequence is TGCAGTGCTCCAAGGGCAGGTTACACTGAAGCTTTCTTT. Translation: CSAPRAGYTEAFF. The chain carries TRBV20-1 and TRBJ1-1; D not resolved. The CDR3 consists of 13 residues. The germline V gene encodes CDR1 DFQATT and CDR2 SNEGSKA (reference sequence). V lost 5 bases to trimming and J lost 3 bases, with 13 bases between them.

J is TRBJ2-1 and V is TRBV7-7, with 9 nucleotides matching TRBD1. Germline-derived CDR1 and CDR2 are SSHAT and FNYEAQ (reference sequence). CDR3 length: 16 residues. With V trimmed by 5 bases and J by 4 bases, 9 bases remained unmatched. CDR3: CASSPLDGTGYNEQFF. The CDR3 bases are TGTGCCAGCAGCCCCCTCGACGGGACAGGGTACAATGAGCAGTTCTTC.

This rearrangement joins TRBV15 to TRBJ2-1; TRBD2 is a possible D gene (6 bases). V dropped 1 base and J dropped 2 bases, with 9 bases sitting between them. The CDR3 loop spans 15 amino acids. The germline gives CDR1 LNHNV, CDR2 YYDKDF (reference sequence). In nucleotides, the CDR3 is TGTGCCACCAGCAGAGCTCTAGCGACCTACAATGAGCAGTTCTTC. This sequence encodes CATSRALATYNEQFF.

This clonotype occurred many times. The rearrangement joins TRBV20-1 to TRBJ2-5; a weak D match, TRBD2 (5 bases). The CDR3 is 16 residues long. Trimming cost V 0 bases and J 2 bases, with 16 bases left between them. Germline values: CDR1 DFQATT, CDR2 SNEGSKA (reference sequence). In DNA, the CDR3 is TGCAGTGCTAGAGATCTTGGACTCACCTCTCAAGAGACCCAGTACTTC. This translates into CSARDLGLTSQETQYF.

Here the CDR3 DNA reads TGTGCCAGCATTCCCGGGCTGGCCACTTCTGGAAACACCATATATTTT. Translated: CASIPGLATSGNTIYF. This chain joins TRBV6-5 and TRBJ1-3; D is ambiguous. The CDR3 totals 16 residues. V lost 7 bases and J lost 1, with 17 bases in between. CDR1 MNHEY and CDR2 SVGAGI come from the germline V gene.

The CDR3 DNA sequence: TGTGCCAGCAGCCAAGATGTCGCCGCCTACGAGCAGTACTTC. It translates to CASSQDVAAYEQYF. The chain has TRBV4-2 and TRBJ2-7; D unresolved. The CDR3 is 14 residues long. Germline V gene sequence: CDR1 LGHNA, CDR2 YNFKEQ. Trimming took 0 bases from V and 2 from J, leaving 8 bases between them.

This clonotype has ten or more counts. The chain couples TRBV18 to TRBJ2-3; 7 bases are a match to TRBD1. The CDR3 runs 14 residues. Trimming took 2 bases from V and 4 from J; bases not matched to a gene: 3. CDR1 and CDR2 (germline): KGHSH, LQKENI. The CDR3 nucleotides read TGTGCCAGCTCACCAAGGGGGCCGCCAGATACGCAGTATTTT. Translation gives CASSPRGPPDTQYF.

This clonotype was detected only a few times. J is TRBJ1-5 and V is TRBV20-1, with 7 bases identical to TRBD1. CDR1 and CDR2 from the germline V gene are DFQATT and SNEGSKA (reference sequence). The trim removed 1 base at V and 0 bases at J, leaving 6 bases unmatched. CDR3 length: 16 amino acids. The CDR3 nucleotides read TGCAGTGCTAGAGCCGACAGGGATTTTAGCAATCAGCCCCAGCATTTT. It yields the protein CSARADRDFSNQPQHF.

The V call is TRBV5-1, the J call TRBJ2-1, with D uncertain. The CDR3 totals 17 residues. CDR1 and CDR2 (germline): SGHRS, YFSETQ. Trimming took 0 bases from V and 1 from J, leaving 14 bases between them. The CDR3 spells CASSLEGGKYSYNEQFF. The CDR3, as DNA: TGCGCCAGCAGCTTGGAAGGTGGGAAATATTCCTACAATGAGCAGTTCTTC.

The V and J genes are TRBV5-6 and TRBJ2-4, with TRBD1 matching 11 bases. Germline V CDR1 and CDR2: SGHDT, YYEEEE. The CDR3 totals 15 residues. V shed 4 bases, J shed 7 bases, and the junction held 7 bases outside the gene matches. The CDR3 reads CASSMTGTGGNIQYF. The CDR3 bases are TGTGCCAGCAGCATGACCGGGACAGGGGGGAACATTCAGTACTTC. Full variable domain (remainder filled in from reference TRBV5-6 and TRBJ2-4): DAGVTQSPTHLIKTRGQQVTLRCSPKSGHDTVSWYQQALGQGPQFIFQYYEEEERQRGNFPDRFSGHQFPNYSSELNVNALLLGDSALYLCASSMTGTGGNIQYFGAGTRLSVL.

There are a few counts of this clonotype. The V and J genes are TRBV4-3 and TRBJ2-1; D is unresolved. The V gene lost 4 bases and the J gene lost 0 bases, with 16 bases spanning the gap. CDR1 and CDR2 (germline): LGHNA, YSLEER. The CDR3 is 17 amino acids. In nucleotides, the CDR3 is TGCGCCAGCAGCCCAGCCCCCTCTCGAAGCTCCTACAATGAGCAGTTCTTC. Encoded protein: CASSPAPSRSSYNEQFF.

This chain joins TRBV11-1 and TRBJ2-7; possibly TRBD1 for D (6 bases). The V gene lost 0 bases and the J gene lost 4 bases, with 16 bases spanning the gap. Per germline, CDR1 SGHAT and CDR2 FQDESV (reference sequence). This CDR3 has 16 residues. The CDR3, as DNA: TGTGCCAGCAGCTTAGCATCGGCAGGGGATATGTACGAGCAGTACTTC. The encoded protein is CASSLASAGDMYEQYF.

The chain links TRBV20-1 to TRBJ2-5, with 7 bases fitting TRBD1. Germline V gene data show CDR1 as DFQATT and CDR2 as SNEGSKA (reference sequence). The CDR3 length is 13 residues. V lost 4 bases and J lost 5; bases outside the gene matches: 7. The CDR3 sequence: CSAKYRGRETQYF. CDR3 in DNA: TGCAGTGCTAAATACAGGGGACGGGAGACCCAGTACTTC.

This clonotype was seen at least ten times. The rearrangement joins TRBV27 to TRBJ1-5; no clear D gene. V gave up 6 bases and J gave up 5 bases, with 17 bases separating them. The CDR3 is 15 amino acids. From germline, CDR1 is MNHEY and CDR2 SMNVEV (reference sequence). In DNA, the CDR3 is TGTGCCAGCAGAACTCTCGTCCTAAATGATCAGCCCCAGCATTTT. This translates into CASRTLVLNDQPQHF.

There are many counts of this clonotype. The rearrangement joins TRBV4-3 to TRBJ1-6; weak D call: TRBD1 (6 bases). The CDR3 sequence is 17 residues long. Germline assignment: CDR1 LGHNA and CDR2 YSLEER. The V end lost 0 bases, the J end lost 9 bases, and 18 bases lay between the germline ends. The CDR3 nucleotides read TGCGCCAGCAGCCAAGATGGCCGGGGGGGCGCGGGTTCACCCCTCCACTTT. The encoded protein is CASSQDGRGGAGSPLHF.

On this clonotype itself: A much larger clone sits a single nucleotide away, making a read error possible. The chain recombines TRBV12-3 or TRBV12-4 with TRBJ2-3, with 7 bases matching TRBD1. This CDR3 spans 12 amino acids. DNA for the CDR3: TGTGTCAGCAGACGGGACAGCAATACGCAGTATTTT. It translates to CVSRRDSNTQYF.

In this sample, this clonotype turned up a few times. The J gene is TRBJ1-5, the V gene TRBV20-1, with 7 bases fitting TRBD1. This CDR3 contains 14 residues. With 6 bases clipped from V and 5 bases from J, the junction kept 10 bases outside the gene matches. Per the germline V gene, CDR1 is DFQATT and CDR2 is SNEGSKA (reference sequence). The CDR3 loop is CSARGEVGDQPQHF. The CDR3 DNA sequence: TGCAGTGCCAGGGGGGAAGTGGGGGATCAGCCCCAGCATTTT.

In this sample, this clonotype turned up a few times. The chain is built from TRBV20-1 and TRBJ2-7; TRBD2 might be the D (5 bases). The CDR3 is 13 amino acids. Germline lookup yields CDR1 DFQATT and CDR2 SNEGSKA (reference sequence). Between the trimmed V and J ends, which lost 5 bases and 2 bases, there was a span of 13 bases. This CDR3 reads CSACQPGTYEQYF. CDR3 sequence (DNA): TGCAGTGCTTGCCAACCCGGGACCTACGAGCAGTACTTC.

This clonotype was seen more than once but under ten times. The chain carries TRBV6-4 and TRBJ1-3, with a weak D call TRBD1 (5 bases). The CDR3 covers 16 residues. Trimming left V 8 bases short and J 5 bases short, with 22 bases between. Looked up from germline, CDR1 is MRHNA and CDR2 is SNTAGT. CDR3 sequence reads: CASGRDGRGERNTIYF. CDR3 DNA: TGTGCCAGCGGGAGGGACGGACGGGGAGAAAGAAACACCATATATTTT.

This clonotype was seen many times. The V call is TRBV4-3, the J call TRBJ2-7; 8 bases agree with TRBD2. J lost 5 bases, V lost 3 bases, and 9 bases had no gene match. The germline gives CDR1 LGHNA, CDR2 YSLEER. The CDR3 contains 15 residues. The CDR3 loop is CASSHVGGRTDEQYF. The CDR3 DNA reads TGCGCCAGCAGCCACGTCGGCGGGAGGACCGACGAGCAGTACTTC.

This clonotype was counted many times. The chain carries TRBV6-2 or TRBV6-3 and TRBJ1-2; D gene unclear. V lost 5 bases, J lost 4 bases, and 11 bases lay in between. Germline loops: CDR1 MNHEY, CDR2 SVGEGT. The CDR3 has 13 amino acids. The CDR3 sequence: CASSADAVYGYTF. Here the CDR3 DNA reads TGTGCCAGCAGTGCGGACGCTGTCTATGGCTACACCTTC.

This clonotype was recorded a few times. The chain combines TRBV3-1 with TRBJ2-3, with D tentatively TRBD2 (5 bases). Trimming took 1 base from V and 3 from J, leaving 11 bases between them. This CDR3 comprises 15 residues. Germline loops: CDR1 LGHDT, CDR2 YNNKEL (reference sequence). For the CDR3, the DNA is TGTGCCAGCAGCCAAGCAACTAGAGGTACAGATACGCAGTATTTT. This sequence encodes CASSQATRGTDTQYF.

This clonotype was observed many times. This rearrangement joins TRBV9 to TRBJ1-3; a weak D match, TRBD1 (6 bases). Trimming left V 0 bases short and J 0 bases short, with 13 bases between. Germline V CDR1 and CDR2: SGDLS, YYNGEE. The CDR3 extends over 17 amino acids. CDR3 loop: CASSVAPDSRSGNTIYF. The CDR3 DNA sequence: TGTGCCAGCAGCGTAGCCCCGGACAGCCGCTCTGGAAACACCATATATTTT.

This clonotype was seen ten or more times. The chain joins TRBV7-9 to TRBJ1-1; D is unresolved. This CDR3 is built from 14 residues. Trimming cost V 0 bases and J 1 base, with 6 bases left between them. CDR1 and CDR2 (germline): SEHNR, FQNEAQ (reference sequence). CDR3 coding DNA: TGTGCCAGCAGCTTAGCTCTGAGGAACACTGAAGCTTTCTTT. Protein sequence: CASSLALRNTEAFF.

The chain is built from TRBV2 and TRBJ2-1; D ambiguous. The CDR3 has 12 amino acids. Per germline, CDR1 SNHLY and CDR2 FYNNEI. V lost 6 bases, J lost 8 bases, and 11 bases lay in between. The CDR3 DNA sequence: TGTGCCAGCAGAGCATCCGGCGATGAGCAGTTCTTC. It codes for CASRASGDEQFF. The full variable domain, completed using reference TRBV2 and TRBJ2-1, is EPEVTQTPSHQVTQMGQEVILRCVPISNHLYFYWYRQILGQKVEFLVSFYNNEISEKSEIFDDQFSVERPDGSNFTLKIRSTKLEDSAMYFCASRASGDEQFFGPGTRLTVL.

This clonotype was detected many times. J is TRBJ1-2 and V is TRBV7-2; D is undetermined. V was clipped by 4 bases and J by 7 bases, with 13 bases between them. The CDR3 has 13 residues. In germline, CDR1 is SGHTA, CDR2 FQGNSA. CDR3 sequence (DNA): TGTGCCAGCAGCTCCACCCGGTATGGTGGCTACACCTTC. Protein: CASSSTRYGGYTF.

The rearrangement joins TRBV7-2 to TRBJ2-7; D uncertain. Trimming removed 3 bases at V and 1 base at J, with 4 bases between. There are 12 residues in the CDR3. CDR1 and CDR2 from the germline V gene are SGHTA and FQGNSA. CDR3 bases: TGTGCCAGCAGCTTGTATTCCTACGAGCAGTACTTC. Translation gives CASSLYSYEQYF.